This T cell receptor (beta chain) originates from a study of T cells after yellow fever vaccination. Study-wide results and limits: Most clones from primary vaccination resurfaced after the booster (approximately 95% CD4, about 91% CD8).

5'RACE template switching produced TCR cDNA carrying a universal primer site and UMIs. TCRdb called the 5' RACE reads again in MiXCR, with one record for every CDR3 protein. The sample has fewer than 100,000 distinct CDR3 sequences; less than 6% are singletons. With regard to this clonotype: Its antigen is as yet unknown.

The CDR3 consists of 16 residues. The V gene lost 4 bases and the J gene lost 9 bases, with 22 bases spanning the gap. Germline V gene lookup returns CDR1 SGHTA and CDR2 FQGNSA. The genes are TRBV7-2 and TRBJ2-1; D possibly corresponds to TRBD1 (5 bases). This receptor was taken from a man aged 18 to 29 who received the YFV17D yellow fever vaccine. The sample was CD8+ T cells sorted from PBMCs, taken 10 days after the yellow fever booster vaccination. CDR3: CASSSQTVLGRREQFF. Here the CDR3 DNA reads TGTGCCAGCAGCTCTCAGACAGTATTGGGGCGGCGTGAGCAGTTCTTC.